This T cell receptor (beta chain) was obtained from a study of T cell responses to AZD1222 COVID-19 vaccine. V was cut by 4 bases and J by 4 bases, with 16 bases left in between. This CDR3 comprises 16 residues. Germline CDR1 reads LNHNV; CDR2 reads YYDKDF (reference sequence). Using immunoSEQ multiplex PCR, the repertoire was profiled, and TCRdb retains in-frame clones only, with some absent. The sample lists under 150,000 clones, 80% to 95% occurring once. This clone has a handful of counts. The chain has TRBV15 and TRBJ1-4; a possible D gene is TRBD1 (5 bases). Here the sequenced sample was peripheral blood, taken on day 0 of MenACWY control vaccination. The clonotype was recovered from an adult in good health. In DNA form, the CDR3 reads TGTGCCACCAGCACGGGACTATCTTCAAGTAATGAAAAACTGTTTTTT. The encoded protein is CATSTGLSSSNEKLFF.